These T cell receptor beta chains were read from a single sample in a study of T cell repertoires in cytomegalovirus infection. In TCRdb, the reads were re-called with MiXCR into one record per CDR3 protein. Altogether about 470,000 distinct CDR3 sequences are present, roughly 42% being singletons, with the ten largest covering 43%. No antigen has been assigned to these receptors. Sequences were derived from cultured PBMCs, sampled from culture after CMV antigen stimulation. The receptors originated from a human donor in good health (CMV status not recorded). Some clones in this sample may be carry-over from other donors' samples. Both conserved end residues are part of each CDR3. Fields, in order: clone size, J gene, V gene, D gene, CDR3 protein, CDR3 DNA. The D gene is left open where the match is weak. Clone size is shown for a subset of rows, as once, few, many or a class of expanded clone.

.,TRBJ2-7,TRBV7-2,TRBD2,CASSPHSGGYEQYF,TGTGCCAGCAGCCCCCATAGCGGGGGTTACGAGCAGTACTTC
.,TRBJ1-1,TRBV28,.,CASSFRLTEAFF,TGTGCCAGCAGTTTTCGTCTGACTGAAGCTTTCTTT
.,TRBJ1-1,TRBV12-3/TRBV12-4,.,CASTLWEVGTEAFF,TGTGCCAGCACCCTTTGGGAGGTCGGCACTGAAGCTTTCTTT
few,TRBJ2-3,TRBV2,.,CASSPHPIRASTDTQYF,TGTGCCAGCAGTCCACACCCGATCAGGGCGAGCACAGATACGCAGTATTTT
.,TRBJ1-1,TRBV5-6,.,CASSSLYRVEAEAFF,TGTGCCAGCAGCTCCCTATACAGGGTGGAGGCTGAAGCTTTCTTT
.,TRBJ1-3,TRBV7-3,.,CASTLSGNTIYF,TGTGCCAGCACCCTGTCTGGAAACACCATATATTTT
once,TRBJ2-3,TRBV19,.,CATYSESTDTQYF,TGTGCCACCTATAGCGAAAGCACAGATACGCAGTATTTT
few,TRBJ2-5,TRBV6-1,TRBD1,CASSELTGEETQYF,TGTGCCAGCAGTGAGCTCACAGGGGAAGAGACCCAGTACTTC
once,TRBJ2-3,TRBV6-5,TRBD2,CASSPERDSTDTQYF,TGTGCCAGCTCCCCCGAGCGGGATAGCACAGATACGCAGTATTTT
few,TRBJ2-7,TRBV11-2,TRBD2,CASSLLAGAPYEQYF,TGTGCCAGCAGCCTACTAGCGGGCGCACCCTACGAGCAGTACTTC
few,TRBJ1-4,TRBV18,.,CASSPRQVGAEKLFF,TGTGCCAGCTCACCGCGACAGGTGGGGGCTGAAAAACTGTTTTTT
few,TRBJ1-2,TRBV12-3/TRBV12-4,TRBD1,CASTTGAKGYTF,TGTGCCAGCACGACAGGGGCGAAGGGCTACACCTTC
few,TRBJ1-3,TRBV11-2,.,CASSRPGAAGNTIYF,TGTGCCAGCAGTAGACCGGGGGCAGCTGGAAACACCATATATTTT
.,TRBJ1-1,TRBV5-4,TRBD1,CASSHPTGISTEAFF,TGTGCCAGCAGCCATCCGACAGGGATTTCAACTGAAGCTTTCTTT
.,TRBJ2-5,TRBV4-1,.,CASSQVSGQETQYF,TGCGCCAGCAGCCAAGTCAGCGGGCAAGAGACCCAGTACTTC
few,TRBJ2-5,TRBV7-8,.,CASSLAGAAGETQYF,TGTGCCAGCAGCTTAGCGGGGGCGGCGGGAGAGACCCAGTACTTC
.,TRBJ2-3,TRBV7-9,.,CASSVMGGAADTQYF,TGTGCCAGCAGCGTGATGGGGGGGGCCGCAGATACGCAGTATTTT
.,TRBJ2-5,TRBV2,.,CASSANGFQETQYF,TGTGCCAGCAGCGCGAACGGATTCCAAGAGACCCAGTACTTC
.,TRBJ2-3,TRBV7-6,TRBD2,CASSSTSGTISPHTDTQYF,TGTGCCAGCAGTTCAACTAGCGGGACCATAAGCCCCCACACAGATACGCAGTATTTT
few,TRBJ2-7,TRBV7-2,TRBD1,CASSRLWTGASYEQYF,TGTGCCAGCAGCCGACTTTGGACAGGGGCCTCCTACGAGCAGTACTTC
few,TRBJ2-7,TRBV28,TRBD1,CASSLGDRVGYEQYF,TGTGCCAGCAGTTTAGGCGACAGGGTAGGTTACGAGCAGTACTTC
.,TRBJ2-1,TRBV6-4,TRBD2,CASSDSKSGGSPIEFF,TGTGCCAGCAGTGACTCGAAATCGGGAGGGAGCCCTATTGAGTTCTTC
.,TRBJ1-2,TRBV7-2,.,CASSLRAAHFFGGYTF,TGTGCCAGCAGCTTACGGGCTGCCCATTTCTTTGGAGGCTACACCTTC
few,TRBJ2-3,TRBV30,.,CAWSGVGGTDTQYF,TGTGCCTGGAGTGGGGTGGGAGGCACAGATACGCAGTATTTT
.,TRBJ2-1,TRBV7-6,.,CASSPRGGVYNEQFF,TGTGCCAGCAGCCCAAGGGGGGGCGTCTACAATGAGCAGTTCTTC
.,TRBJ2-1,TRBV4-1,TRBD2,CASSQDPGGSQRFF,TGCGCCAGCAGCCAAGATCCGGGGGGGTCCCAGCGGTTCTTC
few,TRBJ1-5,TRBV12-3/TRBV12-4,TRBD1,CASSGTARDQPQHF,TGTGCCAGCAGTGGGACAGCGAGGGATCAGCCCCAGCATTTT
many,TRBJ2-5,TRBV7-2,.,CASSPQNSIETQYF,TGTGCCAGCAGCCCCCAAAATTCTATAGAGACCCAGTACTTC
few,TRBJ2-3,TRBV11-2,.,CASSLDPTRRHTQYF,TGTGCCAGCAGCTTAGACCCCACAAGGCGACATACGCAGTATTTT
.,TRBJ2-7,TRBV6-6,TRBD1,CASSYSHRGSYEQYF,TGTGCCAGCAGTTACTCGCACAGGGGCTCCTACGAGCAGTACTTC
many,TRBJ2-1,TRBV7-8,.,CASSPTGTGDEQFF,TGTGCCAGCAGCCCCACCGGGACCGGGGATGAGCAGTTCTTC
.,TRBJ2-5,TRBV27,.,CASSLSGAKTQYF,TGTGCCAGCAGTTTATCGGGGGCGAAGACCCAGTACTTC
.,TRBJ2-4,TRBV5-4,.,CASSLALGGVGNIQYF,TGTGCCAGCAGCTTGGCGCTGGGGGGCGTAGGCAACATTCAGTACTTC
.,TRBJ2-3,TRBV5-4,TRBD2,CASSSGASGRADTQYF,TGTGCCAGCAGCTCCGGGGCTAGCGGGAGAGCAGATACGCAGTATTTT
.,TRBJ2-7,TRBV19,.,CASSRFGGSASYEQYF,TGTGCCAGTAGTAGGTTCGGTGGGAGTGCTTCCTACGAGCAGTACTTC
few,TRBJ2-2,TRBV15,TRBD1,CATSRVRTGREWNTGELFF,TGTGCCACCAGCAGAGTGAGGACAGGGCGCGAATGGAACACCGGGGAGCTGTTTTTT
.,TRBJ2-1,TRBV28,TRBD1,CASSFELGTERNEQFF,TGTGCCAGCAGTTTTGAACTCGGGACAGAACGCAATGAGCAGTTCTTC
once,TRBJ2-2,TRBV6-2/TRBV6-3,TRBD2,CASRGLAGAGELFF,TGTGCCAGCAGGGGACTAGCGGGAGCAGGGGAGCTGTTTTTT
few,TRBJ2-5,TRBV7-9,.,CASSPGSEETQYF,TGTGCCAGCAGCCCTGGCAGCGAGGAGACCCAGTACTTC